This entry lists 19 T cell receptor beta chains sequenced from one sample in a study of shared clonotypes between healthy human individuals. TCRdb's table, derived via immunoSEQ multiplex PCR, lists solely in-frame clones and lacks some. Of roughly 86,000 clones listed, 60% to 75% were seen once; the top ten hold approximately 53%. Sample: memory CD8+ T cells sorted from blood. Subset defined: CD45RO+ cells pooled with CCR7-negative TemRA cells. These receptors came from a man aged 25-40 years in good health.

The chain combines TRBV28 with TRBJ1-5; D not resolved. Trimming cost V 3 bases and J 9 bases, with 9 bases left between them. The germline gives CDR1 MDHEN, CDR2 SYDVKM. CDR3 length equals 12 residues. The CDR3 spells CASSFLGPPQHF. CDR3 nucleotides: TGTGCCAGCAGTTTCTTAGGGCCGCCCCAGCATTTT.

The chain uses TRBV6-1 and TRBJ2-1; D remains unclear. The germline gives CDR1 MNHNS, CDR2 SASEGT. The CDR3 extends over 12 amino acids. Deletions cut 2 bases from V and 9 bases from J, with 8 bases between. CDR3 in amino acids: CASSELSSEQFF. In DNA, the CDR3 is TGTGCCAGCAGTGAACTTAGCAGTGAGCAGTTCTTC.

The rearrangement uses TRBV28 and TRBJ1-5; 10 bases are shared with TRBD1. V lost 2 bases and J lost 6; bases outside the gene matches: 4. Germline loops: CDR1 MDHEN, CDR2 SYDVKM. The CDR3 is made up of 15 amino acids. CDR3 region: CASSLEDRGSQPQHF. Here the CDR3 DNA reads TGTGCCAGCAGTTTAGAGGACAGGGGGAGTCAGCCCCAGCATTTT.

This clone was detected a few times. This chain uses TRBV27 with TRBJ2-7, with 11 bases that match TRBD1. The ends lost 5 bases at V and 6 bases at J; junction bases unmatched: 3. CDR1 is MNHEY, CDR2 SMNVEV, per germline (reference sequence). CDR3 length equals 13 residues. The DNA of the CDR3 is TGTGCCAGCAGTCCCGGGACAGGGGGCGAGCAGTACTTC. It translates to CASSPGTGGEQYF.

CDR3 nucleotides: TGTGCCAGCAGAGTAGGAACAGGGCGCTCTGGGGCCAACGTCCTGACTTTC. Its translation: CASRVGTGRSGANVLTF. The rearrangement uses TRBV5-6 and TRBJ2-6; possibly TRBD1 for D (6 bases). This CDR3 is 17 amino acids long. V lost 5 bases, J lost 0 bases, and 15 bases lay in between. The germline CDR1 and CDR2 sequences are SGHDT and YYEEEE.

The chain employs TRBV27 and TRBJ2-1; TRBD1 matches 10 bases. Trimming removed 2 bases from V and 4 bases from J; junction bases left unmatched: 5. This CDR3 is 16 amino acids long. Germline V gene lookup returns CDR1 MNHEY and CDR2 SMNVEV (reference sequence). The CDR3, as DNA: TGTGCCAGCAGTTTAACCCCGGGACAGGGGTACAATGAGCAGTTCTTC. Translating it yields CASSLTPGQGYNEQFF.

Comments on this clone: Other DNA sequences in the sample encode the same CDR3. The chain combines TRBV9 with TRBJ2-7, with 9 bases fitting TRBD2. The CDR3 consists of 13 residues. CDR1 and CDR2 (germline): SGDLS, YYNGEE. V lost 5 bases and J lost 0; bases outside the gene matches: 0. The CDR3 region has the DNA TGTGCCAGCAGTAGCGGGAGCTCCTACGAGCAGTACTTC. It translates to CASSSGSSYEQYF.

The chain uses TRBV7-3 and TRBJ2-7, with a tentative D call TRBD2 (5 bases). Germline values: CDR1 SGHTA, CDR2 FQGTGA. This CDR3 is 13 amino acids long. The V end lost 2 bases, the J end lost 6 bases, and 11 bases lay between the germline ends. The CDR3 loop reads CASSLFSEGEQYF. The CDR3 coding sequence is TGTGCCAGCAGCTTATTTTCTGAGGGCGAGCAGTACTTC.

As DNA, the CDR3 is TGTGCCAGCACCCCTGTCCCCGAGCGGGGAGAGACCCAGTACTTC. Residues: CASTPVPERGETQYF. The chain employs TRBV7-8 and TRBJ2-5; the match to TRBD2 covers 7 bases. V shed 7 bases and J 4 bases; nucleotides not matched to a gene: 12. Germline CDR1 and CDR2: SGHVS and FQNEAQ. The CDR3 covers 15 residues.

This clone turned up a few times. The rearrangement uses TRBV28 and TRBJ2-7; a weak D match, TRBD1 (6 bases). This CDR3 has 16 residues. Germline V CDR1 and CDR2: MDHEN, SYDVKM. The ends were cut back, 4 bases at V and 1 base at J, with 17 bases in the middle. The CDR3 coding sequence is TGTGCCAGCAGTTATGTTAGGGACACCTTTTCCTACGAGCAGTACTTC. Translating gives CASSYVRDTFSYEQYF.

The CDR3 loop reads CASSDGDSGNTIYF. The CDR3 coding sequence is TGTGCCAGCAGTGATGGGGACTCTGGAAACACCATATATTTT. The genes are TRBV2 and TRBJ1-3; D is undetermined. The CDR3 contains 14 residues. Trimming left V 3 bases short and J 0 bases short, with 6 bases between. Germline V lookup: CDR1 SNHLY, CDR2 FYNNEI. Full variable domain (missing parts from reference TRBV2 and TRBJ1-3): EPEVTQTPSHQVTQMGQEVILRCVPISNHLYFYWYRQILGQKVEFLVSFYNNEISEKSEIFDDQFSVERPDGSNFTLKIRSTKLEDSAMYFCASSDGDSGNTIYFGEGSWLTVV.

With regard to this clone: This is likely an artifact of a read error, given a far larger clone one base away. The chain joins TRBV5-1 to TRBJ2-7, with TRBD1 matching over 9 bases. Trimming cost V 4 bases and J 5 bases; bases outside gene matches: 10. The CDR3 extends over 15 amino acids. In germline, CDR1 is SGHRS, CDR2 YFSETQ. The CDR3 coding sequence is TGCGCCAGCAGCATATCCGGGACAGGGACCCACGAGCAGTACTTC. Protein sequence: CASSISGTGTHEQYF.

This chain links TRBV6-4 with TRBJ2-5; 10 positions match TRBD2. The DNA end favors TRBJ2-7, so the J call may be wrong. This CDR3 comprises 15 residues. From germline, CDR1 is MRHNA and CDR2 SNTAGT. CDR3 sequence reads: CASSIRASGSYEQYF. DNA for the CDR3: TGTGCCAGCAGTATTCGGGCTAGCGGGAGCTACGAGCAGTACTTC.

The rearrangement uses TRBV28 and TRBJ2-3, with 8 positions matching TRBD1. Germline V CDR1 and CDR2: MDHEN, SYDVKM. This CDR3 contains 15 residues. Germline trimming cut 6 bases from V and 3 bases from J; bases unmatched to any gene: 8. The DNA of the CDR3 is TGTGCCAGCAGGTCTGGTCAGGGGGCGACAGATACGCAGTATTTT. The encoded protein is CASRSGQGATDTQYF.

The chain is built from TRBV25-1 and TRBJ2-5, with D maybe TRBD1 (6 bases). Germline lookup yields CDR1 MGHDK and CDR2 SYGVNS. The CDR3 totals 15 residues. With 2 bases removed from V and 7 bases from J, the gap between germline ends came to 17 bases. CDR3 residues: CASSEIGTLIRTQYF. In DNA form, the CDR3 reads TGTGCCAGCAGTGAAATCGGGACACTAATTCGGACCCAGTACTTC.

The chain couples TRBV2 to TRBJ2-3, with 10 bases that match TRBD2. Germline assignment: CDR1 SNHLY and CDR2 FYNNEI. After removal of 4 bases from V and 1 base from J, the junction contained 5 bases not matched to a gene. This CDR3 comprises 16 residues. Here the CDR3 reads CASSVELAGGTDTQYF. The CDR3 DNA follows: TGTGCCAGCAGTGTCGAGCTAGCGGGAGGCACAGATACGCAGTATTTT.

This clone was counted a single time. CDR3 DNA sequence: TGTGCCAGCTCATCCTCACGGCATACCGACGGATATAAGCTTTACTACGAGCAGTACTTC. Its protein product is CASSSSRHTDGYKLYYEQYF. J is TRBJ2-7 and V is TRBV18, with D uncertain. V was cut by 5 bases and J by 3 bases, with 32 bases left in between. The CDR3 is 20 residues long. The germline gives CDR1 KGHSH, CDR2 LQKENI. The full variable domain, rest sourced from reference TRBV18 and TRBJ2-7, is NAGVMQNPRHLVRRRGQEARLRCSPMKGHSHVYWYRQLPEEGLKFMVYLQKENIIDESGMPKERFSAEFPKEGPSILRIQQVVRGDSAAYFCASSSSRHTDGYKLYYEQYFGPGTRLTVT.

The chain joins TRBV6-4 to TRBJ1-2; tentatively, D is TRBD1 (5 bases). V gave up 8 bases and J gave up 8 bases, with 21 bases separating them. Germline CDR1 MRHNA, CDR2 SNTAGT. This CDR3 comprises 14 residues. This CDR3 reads CASLKRGVLVGYTF. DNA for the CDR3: TGTGCCAGCCTCAAGCGGGGGGTTTTAGTCGGCTACACCTTC.

CDR3 sequence (DNA): TGTGCCAGCAGTGACTCAGGGGATAATTCACCCCTCCACTTT. Residues: CASSDSGDNSPLHF. This sequence joins TRBV6-4 and TRBJ1-6, with a possible D match to TRBD1 (5 bases). The CDR3 extends over 14 amino acids. In germline, CDR1 is MRHNA, CDR2 SNTAGT. V was cut by 0 bases and J by 5 bases, with 5 bases left in between.